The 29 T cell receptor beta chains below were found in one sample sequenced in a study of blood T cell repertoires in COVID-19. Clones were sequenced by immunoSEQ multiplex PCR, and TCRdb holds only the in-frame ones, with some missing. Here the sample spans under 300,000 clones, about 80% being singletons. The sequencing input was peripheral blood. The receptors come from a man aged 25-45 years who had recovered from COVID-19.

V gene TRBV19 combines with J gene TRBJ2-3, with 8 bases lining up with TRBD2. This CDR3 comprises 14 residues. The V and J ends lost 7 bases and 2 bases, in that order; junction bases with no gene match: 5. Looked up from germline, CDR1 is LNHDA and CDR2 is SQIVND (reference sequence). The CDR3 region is CASKGAGDTDTQYF. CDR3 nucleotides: TGTGCCAGTAAGGGAGCGGGGGACACAGATACGCAGTATTTT.

The CDR3 sequence is CASSPYVRDEQFF. CDR3 bases: TGTGCCAGCAGCCCCTACGTCAGGGATGAGCAGTTCTTC. The chain combines TRBV4-2 with TRBJ2-1; D may be TRBD1 (5 bases). The CDR3 is 13 amino acids. Trimming removed 4 bases at V and 8 bases at J, with 12 bases between. The germline V gene has CDR1 LGHNA and CDR2 YNFKEQ.

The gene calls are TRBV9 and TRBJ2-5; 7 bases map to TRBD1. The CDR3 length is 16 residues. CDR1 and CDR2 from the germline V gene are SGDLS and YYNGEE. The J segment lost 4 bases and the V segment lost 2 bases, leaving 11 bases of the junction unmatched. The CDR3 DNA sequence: TGTGCCAGCAGCGTTCGACAGGGCGGTTTAGGAGAGACCCAGTACTTC. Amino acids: CASSVRQGGLGETQYF.

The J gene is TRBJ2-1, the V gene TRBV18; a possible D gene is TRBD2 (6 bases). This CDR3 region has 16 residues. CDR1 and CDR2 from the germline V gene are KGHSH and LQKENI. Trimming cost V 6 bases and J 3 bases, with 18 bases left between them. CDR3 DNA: TGTGCCAGCTCCATTAAGACGGAGGGCGGCTACAATGAGCAGTTCTTC. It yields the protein CASSIKTEGGYNEQFF.

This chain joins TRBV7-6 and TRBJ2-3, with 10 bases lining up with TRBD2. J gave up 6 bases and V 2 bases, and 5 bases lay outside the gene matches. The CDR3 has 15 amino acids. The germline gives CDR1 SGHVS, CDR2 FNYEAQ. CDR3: CASSLLGAGGDTQYF. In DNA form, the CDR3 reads TGTGCCAGCAGCTTATTGGGAGCGGGGGGGGATACGCAGTATTTT.

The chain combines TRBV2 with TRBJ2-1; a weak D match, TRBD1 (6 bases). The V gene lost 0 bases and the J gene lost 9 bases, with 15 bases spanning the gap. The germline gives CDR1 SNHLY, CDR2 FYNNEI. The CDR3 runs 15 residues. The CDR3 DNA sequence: TGTGCCAGCAGTGAAGCAAGTGGAACAGGGCCTGAGCAGTTCTTC. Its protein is CASSEASGTGPEQFF.

CDR3 region: CASSLAGGPYTEAFF. In DNA form, the CDR3 reads TGCGCCAGCAGCTTGGCAGGGGGCCCTTACACTGAAGCTTTCTTT. V and J are TRBV5-1 and TRBJ1-1, with 8 bases fitting TRBD1. This CDR3 is 15 amino acids long. CDR1 is SGHRS and CDR2 is YFSETQ in the germline V gene. The junction had 4 bases not matched to a gene; V was cut back by 0 bases and J by 3 bases.

The CDR3 coding sequence is TGCGCCAGCAGCTTGGACAGTGTTCAAGAGACCCAGTACTTC. Its translation is CASSLDSVQETQYF. The chain uses TRBV5-1 and TRBJ2-5, with D unresolved. The CDR3 is made up of 14 amino acids. The V gene's germline CDR1 is SGHRS and CDR2 YFSETQ. Trimming left V 0 bases short and J 2 bases short, with 8 bases between.

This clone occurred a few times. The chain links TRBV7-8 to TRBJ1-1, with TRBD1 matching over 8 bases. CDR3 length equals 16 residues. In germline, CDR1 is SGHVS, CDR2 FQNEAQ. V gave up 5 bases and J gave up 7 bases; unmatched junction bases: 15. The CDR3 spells CASSPEGRQGSNEAFF. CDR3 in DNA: TGTGCCAGCAGCCCGGAGGGGAGACAGGGGTCTAATGAAGCTTTCTTT.

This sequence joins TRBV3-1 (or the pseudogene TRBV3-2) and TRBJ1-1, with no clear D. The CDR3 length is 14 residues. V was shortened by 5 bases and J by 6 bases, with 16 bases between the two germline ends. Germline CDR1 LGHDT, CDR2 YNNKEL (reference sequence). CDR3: CASSSEAAGAEAFF. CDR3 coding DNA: TGTGCCAGCAGCTCGGAGGCGGCGGGCGCTGAAGCTTTCTTT.

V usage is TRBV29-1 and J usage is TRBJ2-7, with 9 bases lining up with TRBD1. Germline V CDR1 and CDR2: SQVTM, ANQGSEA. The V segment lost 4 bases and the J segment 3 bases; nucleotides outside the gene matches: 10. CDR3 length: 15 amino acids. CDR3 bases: TGCAGCGTTGTCTTCCCCCGGGACAGGGTCTACGAGCAGTACTTC. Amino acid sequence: CSVVFPRDRVYEQYF.

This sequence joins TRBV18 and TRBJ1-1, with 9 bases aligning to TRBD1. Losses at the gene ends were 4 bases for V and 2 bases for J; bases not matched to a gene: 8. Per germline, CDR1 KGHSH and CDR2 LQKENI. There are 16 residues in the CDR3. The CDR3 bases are TGTGCCAGCTCACTACAGGGGGCCCTACCTAACACTGAAGCTTTCTTT. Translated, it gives CASSLQGALPNTEAFF.

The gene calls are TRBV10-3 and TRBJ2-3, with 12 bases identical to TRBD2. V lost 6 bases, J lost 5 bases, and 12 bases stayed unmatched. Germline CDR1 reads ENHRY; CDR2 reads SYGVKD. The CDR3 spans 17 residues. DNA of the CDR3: TGTGCCATCAGCTCCCTAGCGGGGGGGCCGGCAGTAGATACGCAGTATTTT. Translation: CAISSLAGGPAVDTQYF.

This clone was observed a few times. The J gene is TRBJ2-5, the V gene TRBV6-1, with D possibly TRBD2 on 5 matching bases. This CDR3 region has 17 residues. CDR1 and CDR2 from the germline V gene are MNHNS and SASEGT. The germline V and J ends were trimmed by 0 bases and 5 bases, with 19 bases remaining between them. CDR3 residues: CASSEATGNLPGETQYF. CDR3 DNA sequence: TGTGCCAGCAGTGAAGCTACGGGGAACCTCCCGGGGGAGACCCAGTACTTC.

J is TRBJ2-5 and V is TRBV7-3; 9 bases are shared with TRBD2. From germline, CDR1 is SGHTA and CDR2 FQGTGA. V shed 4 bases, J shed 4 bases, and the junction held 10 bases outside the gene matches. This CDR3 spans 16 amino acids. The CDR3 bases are TGTGCCAGCAGCTCCGTCGGCGGGGGGGCCTTAGAGACCCAGTACTTC. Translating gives CASSSVGGGALETQYF.

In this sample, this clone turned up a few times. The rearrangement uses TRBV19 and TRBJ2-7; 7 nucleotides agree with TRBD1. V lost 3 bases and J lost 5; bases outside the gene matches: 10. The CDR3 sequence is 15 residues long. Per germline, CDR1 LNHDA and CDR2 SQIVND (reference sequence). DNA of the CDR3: TGTGCCAGTAGTATGACCCAGGACAGGCCCAACGAGCAGTACTTC. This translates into CASSMTQDRPNEQYF.

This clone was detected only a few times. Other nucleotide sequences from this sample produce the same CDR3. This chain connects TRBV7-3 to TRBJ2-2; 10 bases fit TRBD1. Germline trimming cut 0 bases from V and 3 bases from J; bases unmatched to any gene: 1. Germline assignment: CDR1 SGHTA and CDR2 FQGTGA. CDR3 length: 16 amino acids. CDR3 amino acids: CASSLTGTGDTGELFF. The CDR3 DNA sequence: TGTGCCAGCAGCTTAACGGGGACAGGGGACACCGGGGAGCTGTTTTTT.

The chain's CDR3 is CASSQAPRNQETQYF. CDR3 sequence (DNA): TGCGCCAGCAGCCAAGCCCCTAGAAACCAAGAGACCCAGTACTTC. The chain has TRBV4-1 and TRBJ2-5, with no clear D. Germline V gene lookup returns CDR1 MGHRA and CDR2 YSYEKL. The CDR3 covers 15 residues. Trimming took 1 base from V and 0 from J, leaving 9 bases between them.

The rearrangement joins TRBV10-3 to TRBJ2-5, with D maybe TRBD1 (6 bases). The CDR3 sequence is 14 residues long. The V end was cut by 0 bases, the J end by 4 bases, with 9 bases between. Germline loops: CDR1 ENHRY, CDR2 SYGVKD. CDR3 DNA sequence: TGTGCCATCAGTGAGTCGGCAGGGGTAGAGACCCAGTACTTC. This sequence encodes CAISESAGVETQYF.

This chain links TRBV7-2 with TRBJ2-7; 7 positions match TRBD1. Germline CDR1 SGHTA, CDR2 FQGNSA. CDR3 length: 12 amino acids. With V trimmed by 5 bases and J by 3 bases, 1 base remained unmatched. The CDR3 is CASSRQGYEQYF. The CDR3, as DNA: TGTGCCAGCAGCCGACAGGGCTACGAGCAGTACTTC.

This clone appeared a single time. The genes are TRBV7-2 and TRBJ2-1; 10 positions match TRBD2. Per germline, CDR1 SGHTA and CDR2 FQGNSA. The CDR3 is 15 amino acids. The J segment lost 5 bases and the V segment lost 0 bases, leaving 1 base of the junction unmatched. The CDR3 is CASSLASGGHNEQFF. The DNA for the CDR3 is TGTGCCAGCAGCTTAGCTAGCGGGGGGCACAATGAGCAGTTCTTC.

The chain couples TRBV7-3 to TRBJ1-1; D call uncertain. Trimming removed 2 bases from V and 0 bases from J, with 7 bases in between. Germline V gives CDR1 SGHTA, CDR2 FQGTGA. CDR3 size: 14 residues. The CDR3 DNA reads TGTGCCAGCAGCTTATCGGGTATGAACACTGAAGCTTTCTTT. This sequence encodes CASSLSGMNTEAFF.

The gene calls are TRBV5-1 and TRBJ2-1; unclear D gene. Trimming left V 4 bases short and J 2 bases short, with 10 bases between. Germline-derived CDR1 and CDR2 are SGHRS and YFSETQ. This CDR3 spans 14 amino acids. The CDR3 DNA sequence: TGCGCCAGCAGCACGGCGGAAACCTACAATGAGCAGTTCTTC. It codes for CASSTAETYNEQFF.

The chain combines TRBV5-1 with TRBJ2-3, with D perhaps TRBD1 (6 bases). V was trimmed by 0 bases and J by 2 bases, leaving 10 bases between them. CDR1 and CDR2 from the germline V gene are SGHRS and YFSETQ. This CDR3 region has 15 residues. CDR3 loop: CASSLGQGYTDTQYF. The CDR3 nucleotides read TGCGCCAGCAGCTTGGGCCAGGGGTACACAGATACGCAGTATTTT.

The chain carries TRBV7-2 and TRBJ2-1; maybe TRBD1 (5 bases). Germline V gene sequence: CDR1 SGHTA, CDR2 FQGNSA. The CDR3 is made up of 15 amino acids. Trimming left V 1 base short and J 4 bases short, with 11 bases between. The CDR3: CASSLEGQEYNEQFF. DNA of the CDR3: TGTGCCAGCAGCTTAGAGGGGCAGGAATACAATGAGCAGTTCTTC.

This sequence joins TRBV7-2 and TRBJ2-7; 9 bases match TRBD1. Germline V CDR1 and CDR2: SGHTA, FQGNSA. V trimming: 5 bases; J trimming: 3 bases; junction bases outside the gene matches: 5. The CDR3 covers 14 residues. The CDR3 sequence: CASSKTGGGYEQYF. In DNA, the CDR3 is TGTGCCAGCAGCAAAACAGGGGGCGGCTACGAGCAGTACTTC.

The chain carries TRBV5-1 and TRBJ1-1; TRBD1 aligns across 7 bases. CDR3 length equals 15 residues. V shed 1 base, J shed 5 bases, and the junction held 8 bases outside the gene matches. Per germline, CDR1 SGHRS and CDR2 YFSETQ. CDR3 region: CASSLLGSGGTEAFF. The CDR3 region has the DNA TGCGCCAGCAGCTTGTTGGGCTCAGGGGGAACTGAAGCTTTCTTT.

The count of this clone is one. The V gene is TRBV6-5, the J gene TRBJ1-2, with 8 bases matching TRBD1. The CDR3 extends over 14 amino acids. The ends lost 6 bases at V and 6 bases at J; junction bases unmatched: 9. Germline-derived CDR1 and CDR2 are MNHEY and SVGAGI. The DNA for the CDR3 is TGTGCCAGCAGCAATGGACAGGGAATCGATGGCTACACCTTC. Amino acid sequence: CASSNGQGIDGYTF.

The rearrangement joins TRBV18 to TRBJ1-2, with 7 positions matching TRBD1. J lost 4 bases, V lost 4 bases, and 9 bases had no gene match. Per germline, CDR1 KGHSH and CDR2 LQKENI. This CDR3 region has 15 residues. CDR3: CASSLQGEGAYGYTF. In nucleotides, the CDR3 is TGTGCCAGCTCACTACAGGGTGAGGGGGCCTATGGCTACACCTTC. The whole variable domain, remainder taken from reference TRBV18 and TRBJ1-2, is NAGVMQNPRHLVRRRGQEARLRCSPMKGHSHVYWYRQLPEEGLKFMVYLQKENIIDESGMPKERFSAEFPKEGPSILRIQQVVRGDSAAYFCASSLQGEGAYGYTFGSGTRLTVV.